This is a list of T cell receptor beta chains from one sample in a study of T cell responses to AZD1222 COVID-19 vaccine. Generated by immunoSEQ multiplex PCR, the TCRdb table keeps only in-frame clones and is missing some. The top ten hold around 2% of the sample, which has around 100,000 clones, around 96% seen once. The sequencing used peripheral blood, collected on day 0 of AZD1222 vaccination. The receptor source for this set is an adult in good health. Each CDR3 is given with its conserved first and last residue. A D gene is named only where the DNA matches it firmly.

-	TRBV25-1	TRBJ1-2	CASRDEDARDGYTF	TGTGCCAGCAGGGACGAGGACGCCCGAGATGGCTACACCTTC
-	TRBV4-1	TRBJ1-2	CASSQGVSNYGYTF	TGCGCCAGCAGCCAAGGGGTTTCCAACTATGGCTACACCTTC
-	TRBV4-3	TRBJ1-6	CASSLDRNSPLHF	TGCGCCAGCAGCCTCGACAGGAATTCACCCCTCCACTTT
TRBD2	TRBV9	TRBJ2-1	CASSVGGAGAPYNEQFF	TGTGCCAGCAGCGTAGGTGGAGCGGGGGCCCCTTACAATGAGCAGTTCTTC
TRBD1	TRBV24-1	TRBJ1-2	CATSDSTGDRAYGYTF	TGTGCCACCAGTGATTCAACAGGGGATCGGGCATATGGCTACACCTTC
-	TRBV5-1	TRBJ1-6	CASSADGADNSPLHF	TGCGCCAGCAGCGCGGACGGGGCGGATAATTCACCCCTCCACTTT
TRBD1	TRBV27	TRBJ2-7	CASSLSSGTGFYEQYF	TGTGCCAGCAGCCTGTCCTCCGGGACAGGGTTCTACGAGCAGTACTTC
-	TRBV28	TRBJ1-6	CASSYRQGTPLHF	TGTGCCAGCAGTTATCGTCAGGGGACACCCCTCCACTTT
TRBD2	TRBV7-2	TRBJ2-7	CASSLLAGGFNGVYEQYF	TGTGCCAGCAGCTTACTAGCGGGAGGTTTTAATGGCGTCTACGAGCAGTACTTC
-	TRBV11-2	TRBJ1-2	CASSTDRRRYGYTF	TGTGCCAGCAGTACGGACCGCCGGAGGTATGGCTACACCTTC
-	TRBV25-1	TRBJ1-4	CASRELDSDEKLFF	TGTGCCAGCAGGGAACTGGACAGCGATGAAAAACTGTTTTTT
-	TRBV5-1	TRBJ2-5	CASSLAGKETQYF	TGCGCCAGCAGCTTGGCGGGTAAAGAGACCCAGTACTTC
-	TRBV30	TRBJ1-1	CAWEAQRYTEAFF	TGTGCCTGGGAAGCTCAAAGATACACTGAAGCTTTCTTT